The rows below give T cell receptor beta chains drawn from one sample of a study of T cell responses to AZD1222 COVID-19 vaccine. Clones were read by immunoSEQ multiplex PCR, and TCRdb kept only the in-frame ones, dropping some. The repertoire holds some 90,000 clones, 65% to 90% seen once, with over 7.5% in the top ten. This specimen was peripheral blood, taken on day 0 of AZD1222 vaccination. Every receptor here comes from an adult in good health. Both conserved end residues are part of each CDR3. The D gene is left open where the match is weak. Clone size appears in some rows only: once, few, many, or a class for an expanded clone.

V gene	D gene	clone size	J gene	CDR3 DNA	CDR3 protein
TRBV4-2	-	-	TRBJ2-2	TGTGCCAGCAGCCCAGACGTTCGGAGCGGCTTCACCGGGGAGCTGTTTTTT	CASSPDVRSGFTGELFF
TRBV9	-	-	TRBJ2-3	TGTGCCAGCAGCATGCAGGGCGTAAGGACAGATACGCAGTATTTT	CASSMQGVRTDTQYF
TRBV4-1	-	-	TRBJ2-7	TGCGCCAGCAGCCAAGGGGCCCGTTCTTACGAGCAGTACTTC	CASSQGARSYEQYF
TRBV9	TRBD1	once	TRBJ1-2	TGTGCCAGCAGCGCCGATGGGACAGGGCCAGGGGCGCACTATGGCTACACCTTC	CASSADGTGPGAHYGYTF
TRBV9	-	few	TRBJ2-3	TGTGCCAGCAGCGTAAGGGGGTTGACAGATACGCAGTATTTT	CASSVRGLTDTQYF
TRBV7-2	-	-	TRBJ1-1	TGTGCCAGCAGCTTAAAAAGGGTGGACACTGAAGCTTTCTTT	CASSLKRVDTEAFF
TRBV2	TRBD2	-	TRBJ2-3	TGTGCCAGCAGTGTAGCGGGAGGACCAGATACGCAGTATTTT	CASSVAGGPDTQYF
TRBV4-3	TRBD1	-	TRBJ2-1	TGCGCCAGCAGCCAAGCTCCTCGGGCAGGGGGTGGCAATGAGCAGTTCTTC	CASSQAPRAGGGNEQFF
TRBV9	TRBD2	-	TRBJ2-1	TGTGCCAGCAGCCCCCGGGCTAGCGGGACCCACAATGAGCAGTTCTTC	CASSPRASGTHNEQFF
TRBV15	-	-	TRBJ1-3	TGTGCCACCAGCAGAGGCGACTCTGGAAACACCATATATTTT	CATSRGDSGNTIYF